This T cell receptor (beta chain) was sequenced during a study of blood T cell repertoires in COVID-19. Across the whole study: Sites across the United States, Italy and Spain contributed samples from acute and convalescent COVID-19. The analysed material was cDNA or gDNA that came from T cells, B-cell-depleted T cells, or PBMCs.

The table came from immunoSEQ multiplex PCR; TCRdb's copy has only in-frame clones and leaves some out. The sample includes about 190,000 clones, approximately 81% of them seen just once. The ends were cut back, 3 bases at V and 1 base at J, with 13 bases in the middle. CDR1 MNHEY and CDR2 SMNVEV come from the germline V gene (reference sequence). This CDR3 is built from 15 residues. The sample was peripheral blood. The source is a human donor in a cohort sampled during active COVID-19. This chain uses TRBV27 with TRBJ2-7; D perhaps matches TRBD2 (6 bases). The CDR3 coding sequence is TGTGCCAGCAGTTTTTGGGGGGTACGATCCTACGAGCAGTACTTC. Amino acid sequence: CASSFWGVRSYEQYF.